This T cell receptor beta chain was identified during a study of cytomegalovirus exposure and HLA in healthy donors. CDR1 and CDR2 (germline): LNHDA, SQIVND (reference sequence). The germline V and J ends were trimmed by 5 bases and 4 bases, with 11 bases remaining between them. This CDR3 is 13 amino acids long. The PCR contained 60 Vbeta and 13 Jbeta primers. This table comes from immunoSEQ multiplex PCR, and its TCRdb copy is limited to in-frame clones, with some not included. Of 150,000 to 200,000 clones in the sample, about 76% were seen once. Specimen: PBMCs. The origin of this receptor is a female donor in good health and CMV-seronegative. V and J are TRBV19 and TRBJ2-5; D is perhaps TRBD1 (7 bases). The chain's CDR3 is CASSAGQIETQYF. The CDR3 DNA reads TGTGCCAGTAGTGCGGGACAGATAGAGACCCAGTACTTC.